This T cell receptor beta chain was found in a study of regulatory T cells in long-lasting Graves disease (dated by TCRdb to 2020 to 2023). The study in broad terms: Persistent Graves' disease was defined as persistently positive TSH receptor autoantibodies together with antithyroid drug treatment for over 5 years. The study was conducted in China and was registered as a clinical trial. Peripheral blood TCR sequencing and RNA sequencing compared persistent Graves' disease patients with newly diagnosed Graves' disease patients. On average, persistent Graves' disease patients in the clinical cohort had been on antithyroid drugs for around ten years. TCR sequencing covered approximately 13 persistent and 20 or so newly diagnosed Graves' disease patients, approximately 33 samples in total.

In the paper's terms, the time point label means: persistent/refractory GD, antithyroid drugs over 5 years with positive TRAb. For both TCR sequencing and RNA sequencing, RNA was extracted from PBMCs in TRIzol. The diagnosis of Graves' disease was made according to American Thyroid Association guidelines. Recruitment of patients was carried out at an endocrinology department in Xi'an, China. Each patient gave approximately 9 milliliters of peripheral blood, collected in an EDTA anticoagulant tube. Ficoll Paque Plus density gradient separation was used to isolate PBMCs, and no further T cell sorting was done. An Agilent 2100 Bioanalyzer and agarose gel were used to check RNA quality, and a NanoDrop 2000 was used to measure RNA concentration. Notes on this clonotype: Its antigen has not been determined. No base quality values were provided; no much bigger clone lies one nucleotide off.

Based on the germline V gene (reference sequence), the CDR1 and CDR2 sequences are DFQATT and SNEGSKA. The CDR3 covers 11 residues, taking in both the cysteine and the phenylalanine. The kept DNA is CDR3 alone, 33 bases in frame from the first base. V sheds 3 bases and J sheds 8 bases, leaving 5 bases between their ends. Broad study findings and their caveats: The authors noted that the small sample size was a limitation that may lower accuracy. Preferential use of TRBV28, TRBJ1-2 and TRBJ2-5 was observed in persistent disease, whereas TRBV20-1 and TRBJ2-1 were favored in newly diagnosed disease. Only peripheral blood was studied, because thyroid tissue, the primary lesion, was inaccessible. Compared with newly diagnosed patients, persistent Graves' disease patients had lower TCR Shannon entropy and fewer highly expanded clones, which suggests clonal expansion. Persistent patients shared more public clonotypes among themselves (around 2,800) than newly diagnosed patients did (more than 950). Only the TCR beta chain was sequenced and analyzed.

The receptor library was made with multiplex PCR. Sequencing used an Illumina HiSeq 4000. TCR beta libraries were built with iRepertoire HTBI primers and Arm-PCR amplification of CDR3 regions. Before sequencing, the PCR products underwent gel purification. The study's processing was this. A total of some 60 TRBV and 14 TRBJ segments were identified across samples and were used for gene usage analysis of CDR3 amino acid clonotypes. COPE and FqMerger were used to merge the filtered high-quality paired reads into contigs. BLAST was used to align contigs to IMGT TRBV, TRBD and TRBJ reference genes, with CDR3 defined following IMGT. Any clonotype with a frequency above 0.1% was counted as a highly expanded clone. Shannon entropy was used to measure repertoire diversity, and the Gini coefficient was used to measure V-J evenness. Public clonotypes were defined as clonotypes shared by more than one individual. In TCRdb, the public reads were trimmed at Q25 with fastp and aligned with MiXCR, with productive beta chains retained. Every distinct CDR3 protein forms one entry, paired with its most common genes and DNA. None of the V and J calls come from the authors' own analysis; TCRdb made them. Within this sample are 400,000 or so distinct CDR3 sequences, with roughly a quarter of them counted one time only. The ten largest clones add up to approximately 25% of the sample.

Source: peripheral blood mononuclear cells (PBMCs), taken when the disease was refractory, from a patient treated with antithyroid drugs. The chain is assembled from TRBV20-1 and TRBJ1-6; no D gene call is confident. This TCR came from a female donor with Graves disease. Here is the DNA: TGCAGTGCTAGTCGGGATTCACCCCTCCACTTT. Its product reads: CSASRDSPLHF.